One T cell receptor beta chain is described in this entry. The antigen is undetermined. The CDR3 is 17 amino acids. Trimming stripped 1 base from V and 2 bases from J, with 16 bases between. Germline CDR1 reads SNHLY; CDR2 reads FYNNEI. This sample was taken from a study of molecular identifiers for immune sequencing clone quantification. About the study: Sequencing covered four of five parts into which replicate RNA from about 21,000 or 97,000 naive CD8 cells was split. Whole-study findings and limits: Clones that had above 20 RNA copies took up over 97% of effector molecules but under 1% in naive cells. Barcodes shared by identical TCR molecules could lead to underestimated sizes of highly expanded clones.

As previously described, bulk TCR libraries were made using listed TCR primers. TCRdb reanalysed the PCR reads using MiXCR and keeps one entry per CDR3 protein. The table shows around 460,000 distinct CDR3 sequences, with under 30% occurring only once. The chain couples TRBV2 to TRBJ2-3, with D possibly being TRBD2 (6 bases). This clonotype was obtained from a human donor in good health. Some libraries in this study had Jurkat cell RNA spiked in. Sequencing was done on a sample of naive CD8+ T cells from blood, with Jurkat cell RNA spiked in. The sample's subset: FACS-sorted CD8+CD4-CCR7+CD45RA+ naive T cells. The CDR3 nucleotides are TGTGCCAGCAGTGAAGGGGGAGGACTGAGCCTCACAGATACGCAGTATTTT. This translates into CASSEGGGLSLTDTQYF.